This T cell receptor beta chain was captured in a study of OX40 agonist ivuxolimab in advanced cancers. Looking at the study overall: Ivuxolimab was an agonistic, fully human IgG2 monoclonal antibody directed against OX40 (CD134), a costimulatory receptor. Intravenous ivuxolimab was administered to patients every 2 weeks at six dose levels: 0.01, 0.1, 0.3, 1.5, 3 and 10 mg/kg. Of the roughly 51 patients in dose escalation, some 20 had hepatocellular carcinoma, about 15 had melanoma, 9 had renal cell carcinoma and 9 had head and neck cancer. In the dose-escalation cohort, 70% to 90% of patients were male, and the mean age was roughly 60 years with a range of about 20 to 90. Patients were allowed to have had prior anti-PD-1, anti-PD-L1 or anti-CTLA-4 therapy, and approximately 40% of the dose-escalation patients had previously received checkpoint inhibitors. Partial responses occurred in three dose-escalation patients, of whom one had hepatocellular carcinoma and two had cutaneous melanoma. Peripheral TCRbeta sequencing was intended to test whether TCR sequence diversity was altered and clonal T-cell expansion was caused by ivuxolimab. The paper reports the monotherapy dose-escalation portion (N ≈ 50 patients) of the phase I ivuxolimab trial.

Here is what the overall study found, with its caveats: In the 0.1-3.0 mg/kg groups, partial responders had among the lowest normalized peripheral clonal expansion, particularly in CD8+ T cells. Low levels of normalized T-cell clonal expansion were also seen in some nonresponding patients. The antigen specificity of the clonally expanded peripheral T cells was not determined. After ivuxolimab, CD8+ T cells had more expanded clones than CD4+ T cells on average. Clonal expansion of both CD4+ and CD8+ blood T cells was observed from baseline to week 6 at doses 0.1 to 3.0 mg/kg.

Genomic DNA was isolated from the sorted cells so that the TCRbeta CDR3 region could be sequenced. TCRbeta CDR3 regions were sequenced using the immunoSEQ Assay. TCRdb re-hosts the immuneACCESS table, in-frame sequences only. Its copies lack some clones; in the studies checked, an unresolved V gene accounts for under half of them, and the cause for the rest is not known. This sample gives over 90,000 clones in total; 80% to 90% of them show up just once. The top ten clones comprise less than 2% of the sample. The CDR3 starts with the cysteine, ends with the phenylalanine, and has 14 residues. CDR3 DNA is the only sequence kept; it has 42 bases, read in frame from the first base. Unmatched junction bases come to 3, with V trimmed by 0 bases and J by 9 bases. Per the germline V gene, MNHEY is the CDR1 and SVGAGI is the CDR2. Patients with autoimmune disease history or receiving systemic immunosuppression were excluded from the trial. Peripheral blood for TCR sequencing was collected from all dose cohorts at baseline, on cycle 4 day 1, and on cycle 7 day 1. Samples were obtained from an open-label, multicenter, first-in-human phase I dose-escalation trial of ivuxolimab. Adults with locally advanced or metastatic head and neck squamous cell, hepatocellular, melanoma or renal cell carcinoma were enrolled in the trial. Before TCR sequencing, CD4+ T cells and CD8+ T cells were sorted from peripheral blood as separate populations.

A word on this clone: Its antigen specificity is not known. The sample holds no much larger clone one base away, and base qualities are not on file.

The clonotype comes from an adult with an advanced solid tumor such as melanoma, head and neck, liver or kidney cancer. The rearranged chain carries TRBV6-5 and TRBJ1-2, with TRBD1 matching 11 junction bases. The sample here was CD4+ or CD8+ T cells sorted from blood, taken in a trial of the OX40 agonist ivuxolimab. The nucleotide sequence reads TGTGCCAGCAGTTACTCTGGGACAGGGGGAAGCTACACCTTC. Its coded protein is CASSYSGTGGSYTF.